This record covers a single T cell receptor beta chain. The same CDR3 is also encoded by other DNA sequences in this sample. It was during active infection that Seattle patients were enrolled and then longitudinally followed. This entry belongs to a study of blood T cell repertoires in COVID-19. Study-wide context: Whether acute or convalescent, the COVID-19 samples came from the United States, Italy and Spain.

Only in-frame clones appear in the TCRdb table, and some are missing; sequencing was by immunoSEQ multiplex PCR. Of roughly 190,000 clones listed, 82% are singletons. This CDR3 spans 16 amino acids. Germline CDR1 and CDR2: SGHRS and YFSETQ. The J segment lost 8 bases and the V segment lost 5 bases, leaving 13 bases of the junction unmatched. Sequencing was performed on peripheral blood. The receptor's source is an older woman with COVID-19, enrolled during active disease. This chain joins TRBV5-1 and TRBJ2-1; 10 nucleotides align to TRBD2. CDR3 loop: CASRAVSGGAVDEQFF. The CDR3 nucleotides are TGCGCCAGCAGAGCAGTAAGCGGGGGGGCGGTCGATGAGCAGTTCTTC. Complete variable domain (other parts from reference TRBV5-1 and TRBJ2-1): KAGVTQTPRYLIKTRGQQVTLSCSPISGHRSVSWYQQTPGQGLQFLFEYFSETQRNKGNFPGRFSGRQFSNSRSEMNVSTLELGDSALYLCASRAVSGGAVDEQFFGPGTRLTVL.